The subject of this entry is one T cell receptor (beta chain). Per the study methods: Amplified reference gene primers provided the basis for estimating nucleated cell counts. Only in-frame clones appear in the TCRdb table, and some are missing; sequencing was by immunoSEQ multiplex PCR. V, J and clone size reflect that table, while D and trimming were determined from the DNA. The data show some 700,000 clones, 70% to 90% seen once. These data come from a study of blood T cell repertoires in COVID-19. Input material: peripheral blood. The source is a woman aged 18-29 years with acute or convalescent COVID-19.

In DNA, the CDR3 is TGTGCCAGCAGCTCCCACCCGACAACTTCTGGAAACACCATATATTTT. Translation: CASSSHPTTSGNTIYF. The V gene is TRBV7-6, the J gene TRBJ1-3; the D is unclear. V was cut by 4 bases and J by 1 base, with 14 bases left in between. The germline gives CDR1 SGHVS, CDR2 FNYEAQ. CDR3 length: 16 amino acids.